The entry that follows covers one T cell receptor beta chain sequence. This sample was taken from a study of T-cell reconstitution after alpha-beta-depleted transplantation in children. Researchers prepared the TCRbeta library using unique molecular identifiers, the study reports. MiXCR, run by TCRdb on the PCR reads, gives a single entry per CDR3 protein. The sample includes a few hundred thousand distinct CDR3 sequences, approximately 9.8% of them seen just once. V trimming: 2 bases; J trimming: 7 bases; junction bases outside the gene matches: 6. CDR1 and CDR2 (germline): MNHEY, SVGAGI. There are 15 residues in the CDR3.

The clonotype was recovered from a human donor who donated a stem cell graft to a child with SCID. The rearrangement links TRBV6-5 to TRBJ2-7; 12 bases map to TRBD2. The specimen comprised PBMCs from the stem cell graft donor, sampled from the stem cell graft. The CDR3, as DNA: TGTGCCAGCAGTTACGGTCTAGCGGGGGGGCCGGAGCAGTACTTC. Its translation: CASSYGLAGGPEQYF.